One and the same sample provided the 20 T cell receptor beta chains below, sequenced in a study of blood T cells in healthy people across ages. PCR was performed a second time for 7 to 11 cycles using a sample-barcoded 5' primer and a J-beta primer mix. Each CDR3 protein gets one entry after TCRdb re-called the 5' RACE reads with MiXCR. The sample lists 800,000 or so distinct CDR3 sequences, about 45% occurring once. The specimen was blood. Every receptor here comes from a man older than 75 in good health.

This clonotype was counted between two and nine times. The rearrangement joins TRBV29-1 to TRBJ2-2; 10 bases are a match to TRBD2. This CDR3 comprises 15 residues. With 5 bases clipped from V and 4 bases from J, the junction kept 7 bases outside the gene matches. Germline lookup yields CDR1 SQVTM and CDR2 ANQGSEA. The CDR3 sequence: CSVITSGTGTGELFF. CDR3 sequence (DNA): TGCAGCGTTATTACTAGCGGGACCGGCACCGGGGAGCTGTTTTTT.

This clonotype has more than one count but fewer than ten. This chain connects TRBV6-6 to TRBJ2-1, with TRBD2 matching over 12 bases. Germline lookup yields CDR1 MNHNY and CDR2 SVGAGI (reference sequence). Trimming removed 0 bases from V and 5 bases from J; junction bases left unmatched: 2. This CDR3 spans 16 amino acids. In nucleotides, the CDR3 is TGTGCCAGCAGTTACTCGAGACTAGCGGGAGACAATGAGCAGTTCTTC. Amino acid sequence: CASSYSRLAGDNEQFF.

The chain is built from TRBV10-3 and TRBJ2-3; 10 bases match TRBD2. Losses at the gene ends were 10 bases for V and 4 bases for J; bases not matched to a gene: 8. CDR1 is ENHRY, CDR2 SYGVKD, per germline. This CDR3 region has 14 residues. The CDR3 coding sequence is TGTGCCACCCAGTCTAGCGGGAGCGCAGATACGCAGTATTTT. Amino acid sequence: CATQSSGSADTQYF.

This clonotype came up a few times. The gene calls are TRBV3-1 and TRBJ2-4; D not certain. The J call may be wrong; the DNA end is better matched by TRBJ2-7. The CDR3 contains 13 residues. Looked up from germline, CDR1 is LGHDT and CDR2 is YNNKEL (reference sequence). The CDR3 region has the DNA TGTGCCAGCAGCCAAGATCGGTACTACGAGCAGTACTTC. Protein: CASSQDRYYEQYF.

The rearrangement links TRBV7-2 to TRBJ2-5, with 8 bases lining up with TRBD1. V gave up 5 bases and J gave up 4 bases; unmatched junction bases: 9. The CDR3 runs 15 residues. CDR1 and CDR2 from the germline V gene are SGHTA and FQGNSA. CDR3 in DNA: TGTGCCAGCAGCCCTCAGACAGGGGCGGGAGAGACCCAGTACTTC. This translates into CASSPQTGAGETQYF.

The genes are TRBV7-9 and TRBJ2-1; 16 positions agree with TRBD2. TRBJ2-7 explains the end of the DNA better; the J call may be wrong. The germline V gene has CDR1 SEHNR and CDR2 FQNEAQ (reference sequence). This CDR3 has 19 residues. The CDR3: CASSYEAGLAGGLYNEQYF. CDR3 in DNA: TGTGCCAGCAGCTACGAAGCGGGACTAGCGGGAGGGCTCTACAATGAGCAGTACTTC.

The rearrangement joins TRBV28 to TRBJ2-4, with TRBD2 matching over 7 bases. Looked up from germline, CDR1 is MDHEN and CDR2 is SYDVKM. The CDR3 consists of 19 residues. Losses at the gene ends were 1 base for V and 11 bases for J; bases not matched to a gene: 23. This CDR3 is CASSLFHRGGNGFGDFQYF. The DNA for the CDR3 is TGTGCCAGCAGTTTATTCCATCGGGGAGGGAACGGGTTTGGGGACTTTCAGTACTTC.

This clonotype has only a few counts. This chain connects TRBV5-5 to TRBJ1-2; D gene unclear. The CDR3 extends over 13 amino acids. Germline CDR1 is SGHKS and CDR2 is YYEKEE (reference sequence). The V and J ends lost 6 bases and 2 bases respectively, with 11 bases between them. The DNA for the CDR3 is TGTGCCAGCAACTCGGACGGGAACTATGGCTACACCTTC. Encoded protein: CASNSDGNYGYTF.

Worth noting for this clonotype: This sequence may be a read error, since a much larger clone differs from it by one base. The genes are TRBV5-1 and TRBJ1-1; 7 bases map to TRBD1. This CDR3 is built from 16 residues. The germline V gene encodes CDR1 SGHRS and CDR2 YFSETQ. The trim removed 0 bases at V and 4 bases at J, leaving 9 bases unmatched. CDR3 DNA sequence: TGCGCCAGCAGCTTGGGGACAGGCCAACGAGTCACTGAAGCTTTCTTT. It yields the protein CASSLGTGQRVTEAFF.

The chain employs TRBV28 and TRBJ1-1; D gene unclear. The germline V gene has CDR1 MDHEN and CDR2 SYDVKM. This CDR3 is 14 amino acids long. V lost 3 bases and J 7 bases, leaving 15 bases between the germline ends. The CDR3, as DNA: TGTGCCAGCAGTTTCGGTTCCCCCCCTGGTGAAGCTTTCTTT. It codes for CASSFGSPPGEAFF.

This clonotype was counted only a few times. The chain couples TRBV12-3 or TRBV12-4 to TRBJ2-7; 10 bases map to TRBD1. V trimming: 6 bases; J trimming: 3 bases; junction bases outside the gene matches: 5. This CDR3 region has 14 residues. The CDR3 loop reads CASSRTGGFYEQYF. The CDR3 region has the DNA TGTGCCAGCAGCAGGACAGGGGGTTTCTACGAGCAGTACTTC.

J is TRBJ2-5 and V is TRBV29-1; a weak D match, TRBD2 (5 bases). Trimming stripped 7 bases from V and 2 bases from J, with 14 bases between. Germline assignment: CDR1 SQVTM and CDR2 ANQGSEA. The CDR3 length is 13 residues. The CDR3 region is CSALPAGQETQYF. The CDR3 nucleotides are TGCAGCGCCCTTCCGGCGGGTCAAGAGACCCAGTACTTC.

The chain links TRBV7-9 to TRBJ2-7; D is unclear. Germline lookup yields CDR1 SEHNR and CDR2 FQNEAQ (reference sequence). Trimming stripped 5 bases from V and 3 bases from J, with 14 bases between. The CDR3 extends over 14 amino acids. CDR3 sequence reads: CASSNPKQGYEQYF. The CDR3 DNA follows: TGTGCCAGCAGCAACCCTAAGCAAGGCTACGAGCAGTACTTC.

This clonotype was recorded a few times. V gene TRBV5-1 combines with J gene TRBJ2-1; 12 positions match TRBD1. The junction had 8 bases not matched to a gene; V was cut back by 2 bases and J by 8 bases. The CDR3 contains 16 residues. Germline assignment: CDR1 SGHRS and CDR2 YFSETQ. The CDR3 loop reads CASSFSGQGAGDEQFF. Written as DNA, the CDR3 is TGCGCCAGCAGCTTTTCGGGACAGGGGGCGGGCGATGAGCAGTTCTTC. The variable domain in full, with the rest retrieved from reference TRBV5-1 and TRBJ2-1, is KAGVTQTPRYLIKTRGQQVTLSCSPISGHRSVSWYQQTPGQGLQFLFEYFSETQRNKGNFPGRFSGRQFSNSRSEMNVSTLELGDSALYLCASSFSGQGAGDEQFFGPGTRLTVL.

This clonotype was observed a handful of times. The CDR3 nucleotides read TGTGCCAGCAGTCCCATCGTCTCGCCCTACAATGAGCAGTACTTC. Translating gives CASSPIVSPYNEQYF. V gene TRBV28 combines with J gene TRBJ2-5, with D unclear. The CDR3 has 15 amino acids. Trimming cost V 5 bases and J 11 bases, with 24 bases left between them. Germline V gene lookup returns CDR1 MDHEN and CDR2 SYDVKM.

This clonotype was picked up a small number of times. This chain connects TRBV20-1 to TRBJ2-5; 11 positions agree with TRBD2. The V gene end was trimmed by 3 bases and the J gene end by 0 bases; junction bases not matched to a gene: 15. The CDR3 contains 19 residues. The germline gives CDR1 DFQATT, CDR2 SNEGSKA (reference sequence). CDR3 nucleotide sequence: TGCAGTGCTAGCCGCGGACTAGCGGGTCTTGTGGGGTACCAAGAGACCCAGTACTTC. It yields the protein CSASRGLAGLVGYQETQYF.

This clonotype was observed a handful of times. The V and J genes are TRBV28 and TRBJ2-1; possibly TRBD2 for D (5 bases). The CDR3 covers 13 residues. V was cut by 8 bases and J by 9 bases, with 17 bases left in between. Looked up from germline, CDR1 is MDHEN and CDR2 is SYDVKM. The CDR3 reads CASRPERAPEQFF. The CDR3 DNA follows: TGTGCCAGCCGACCCGAGAGGGCCCCTGAGCAGTTCTTC.

This clonotype was found a few times. V is TRBV20-1 and J is TRBJ1-2; D is possibly TRBD1 (5 bases). V was trimmed by 3 bases and J by 10 bases, leaving 15 bases between them. This CDR3 spans 12 amino acids. CDR1 and CDR2 (germline): DFQATT, SNEGSKA (reference sequence). As DNA, the CDR3 is TGCAGTGCTAGTAGGGCCAGGGAGGACTACACCTTC. Amino acids: CSASRAREDYTF.

This clonotype has at least ten counts. This rearrangement joins TRBV29-1 to TRBJ2-5; 7 bases fit TRBD2. Germline lookup yields CDR1 SQVTM and CDR2 ANQGSEA. The CDR3 totals 14 residues. V shed 4 bases, J shed 2 bases, and the junction held 7 bases outside the gene matches. The CDR3 DNA reads TGCAGCGTTGGGGCTAGCGGAGCACAAGAGACCCAGTACTTC. Translation: CSVGASGAQETQYF.

The chain has TRBV7-2 and TRBJ2-7; weak D call: TRBD2 (6 bases). Germline V lookup: CDR1 SGHTA, CDR2 FQGNSA. There are 14 residues in the CDR3. V lost 5 bases and J lost 3, with 14 bases in between. The CDR3 DNA reads as TGTGCCAGCAGCCAACTGGGACTCAACTACGAGCAGTACTTC. It translates to CASSQLGLNYEQYF.